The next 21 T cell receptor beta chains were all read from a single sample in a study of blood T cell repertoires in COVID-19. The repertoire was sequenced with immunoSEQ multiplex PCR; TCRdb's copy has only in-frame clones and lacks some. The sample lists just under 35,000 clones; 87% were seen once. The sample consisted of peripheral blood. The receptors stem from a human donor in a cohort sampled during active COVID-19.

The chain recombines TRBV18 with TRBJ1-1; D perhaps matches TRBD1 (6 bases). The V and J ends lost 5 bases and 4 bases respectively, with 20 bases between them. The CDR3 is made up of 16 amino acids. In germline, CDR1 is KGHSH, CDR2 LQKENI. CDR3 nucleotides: TGTGCCAGCTCAACATTCCAAAACAGGGTGGGCACTGAAGCTTTCTTT. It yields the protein CASSTFQNRVGTEAFF. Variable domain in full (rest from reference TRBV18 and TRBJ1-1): NAGVMQNPRHLVRRRGQEARLRCSPMKGHSHVYWYRQLPEEGLKFMVYLQKENIIDESGMPKERFSAEFPKEGPSILRIQQVVRGDSAAYFCASSTFQNRVGTEAFFGQGTRLTVV.

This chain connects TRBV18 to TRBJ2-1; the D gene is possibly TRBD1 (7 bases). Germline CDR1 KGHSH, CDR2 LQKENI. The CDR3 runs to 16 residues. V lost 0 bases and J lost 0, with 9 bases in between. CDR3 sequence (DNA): TGTGCCAGCTCACCACCGCAGGGGGGCTCCTACAATGAGCAGTTCTTC. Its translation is CASSPPQGGSYNEQFF. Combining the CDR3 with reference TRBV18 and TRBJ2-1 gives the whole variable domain NAGVMQNPRHLVRRRGQEARLRCSPMKGHSHVYWYRQLPEEGLKFMVYLQKENIIDESGMPKERFSAEFPKEGPSILRIQQVVRGDSAAYFCASSPPQGGSYNEQFFGPGTRLTVL.

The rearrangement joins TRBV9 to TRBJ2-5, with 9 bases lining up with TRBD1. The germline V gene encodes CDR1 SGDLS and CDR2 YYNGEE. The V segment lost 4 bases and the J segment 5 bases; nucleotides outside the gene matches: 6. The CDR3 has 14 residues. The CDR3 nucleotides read TGTGCCAGCAGCATCGGACAGGGGATGGAGACCCAGTACTTC. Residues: CASSIGQGMETQYF.

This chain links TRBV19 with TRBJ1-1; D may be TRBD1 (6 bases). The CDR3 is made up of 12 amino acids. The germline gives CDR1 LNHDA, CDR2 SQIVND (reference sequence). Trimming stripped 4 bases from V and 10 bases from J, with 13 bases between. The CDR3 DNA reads TGTGCCAGTAGTAGGGACACCTTGAGAGCTTTCTTT. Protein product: CASSRDTLRAFF.

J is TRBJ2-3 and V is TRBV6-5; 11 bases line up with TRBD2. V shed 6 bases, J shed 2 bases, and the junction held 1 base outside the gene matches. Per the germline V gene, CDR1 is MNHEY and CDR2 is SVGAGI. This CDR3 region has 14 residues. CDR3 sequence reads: CASRTSGVTDTQYF. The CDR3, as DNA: TGTGCCAGCAGGACTAGCGGGGTCACAGATACGCAGTATTTT.

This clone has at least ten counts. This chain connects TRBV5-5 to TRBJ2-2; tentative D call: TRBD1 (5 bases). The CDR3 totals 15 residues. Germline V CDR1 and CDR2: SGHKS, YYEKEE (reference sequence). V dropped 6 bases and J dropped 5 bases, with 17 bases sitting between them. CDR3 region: CASTTWGAGTGELFF. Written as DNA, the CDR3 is TGTGCCAGCACCACGTGGGGCGCAGGAACCGGGGAGCTGTTTTTT.

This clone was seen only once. DNA for the CDR3: TGTGCCAGTAGTATACCGAACAGGGGGACGGATGAAGCTTTCTTT. This gives the protein CASSIPNRGTDEAFF. The V and J genes are TRBV19 and TRBJ1-1; 8 nucleotides match TRBD1. V shed 2 bases, J shed 7 bases, and the junction held 9 bases outside the gene matches. Per the germline V gene, CDR1 is LNHDA and CDR2 is SQIVND (reference sequence). The CDR3 extends over 15 amino acids.

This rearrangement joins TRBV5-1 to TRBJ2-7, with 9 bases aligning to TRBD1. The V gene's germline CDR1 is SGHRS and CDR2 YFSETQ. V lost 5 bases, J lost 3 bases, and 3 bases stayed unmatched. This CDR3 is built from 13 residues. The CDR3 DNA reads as TGCGCCAGCAGACAGGACAGGGGCTACGAGCAGTACTTC. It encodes CASRQDRGYEQYF.

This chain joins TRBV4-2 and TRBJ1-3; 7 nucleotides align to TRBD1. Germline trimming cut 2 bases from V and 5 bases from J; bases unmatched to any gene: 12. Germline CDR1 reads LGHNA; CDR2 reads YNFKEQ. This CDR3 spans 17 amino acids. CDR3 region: CASSQLYRGPERNTIYF. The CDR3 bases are TGTGCCAGCAGCCAACTTTACAGGGGACCAGAAAGAAACACCATATATTTT.

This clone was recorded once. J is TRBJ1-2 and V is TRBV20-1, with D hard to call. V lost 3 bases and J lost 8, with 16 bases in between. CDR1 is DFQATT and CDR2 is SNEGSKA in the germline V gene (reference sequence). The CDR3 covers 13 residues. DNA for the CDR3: TGCAGTGCTAGTCACCGGGAAAGAGGAGGCTACACCTTC. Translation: CSASHRERGGYTF.

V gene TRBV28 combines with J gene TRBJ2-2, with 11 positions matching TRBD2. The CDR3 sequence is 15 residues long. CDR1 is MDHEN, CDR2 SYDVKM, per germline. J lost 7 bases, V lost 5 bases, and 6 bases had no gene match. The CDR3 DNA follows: TGTGCCAGCAGTGCGACTAGCGGGGTTTTCGGGGAGCTGTTTTTT. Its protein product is CASSATSGVFGELFF.

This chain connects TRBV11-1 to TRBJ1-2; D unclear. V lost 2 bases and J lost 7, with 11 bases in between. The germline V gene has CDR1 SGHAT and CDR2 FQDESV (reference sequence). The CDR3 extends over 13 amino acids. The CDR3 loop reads CASSLLGGPGYTF. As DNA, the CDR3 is TGTGCCAGCAGCTTATTAGGAGGCCCTGGCTACACCTTC. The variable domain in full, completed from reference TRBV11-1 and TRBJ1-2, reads EAEVAQSPRYKITEKSQAVAFWCDPISGHATLYWYRQILGQGPELLVQFQDESVVDDSQLPKDRFSAERLKGVDSTLKIQPAELGDSAMYLCASSLLGGPGYTFGSGTRLTVV.

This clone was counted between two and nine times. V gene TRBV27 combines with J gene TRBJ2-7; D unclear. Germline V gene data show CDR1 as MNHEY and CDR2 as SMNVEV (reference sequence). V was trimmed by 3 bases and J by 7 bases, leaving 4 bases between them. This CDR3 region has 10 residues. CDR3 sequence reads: CASSLAEQYF. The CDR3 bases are TGTGCCAGCAGTTTGGCTGAGCAGTACTTC.

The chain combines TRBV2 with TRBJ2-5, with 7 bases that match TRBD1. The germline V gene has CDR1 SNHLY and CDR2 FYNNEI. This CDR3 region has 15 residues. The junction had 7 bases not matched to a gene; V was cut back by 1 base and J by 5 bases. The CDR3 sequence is CASSEEQGRGETQYF. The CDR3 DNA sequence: TGTGCCAGCAGTGAAGAACAGGGGAGAGGGGAGACCCAGTACTTC.

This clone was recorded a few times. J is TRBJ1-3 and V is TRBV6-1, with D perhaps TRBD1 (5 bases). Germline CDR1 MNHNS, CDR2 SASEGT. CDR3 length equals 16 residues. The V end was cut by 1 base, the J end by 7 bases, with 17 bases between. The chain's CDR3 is CASSEERGYYGNTIYF. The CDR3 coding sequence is TGTGCCAGCAGTGAAGAGCGGGGGTACTACGGGAACACCATATATTTT.

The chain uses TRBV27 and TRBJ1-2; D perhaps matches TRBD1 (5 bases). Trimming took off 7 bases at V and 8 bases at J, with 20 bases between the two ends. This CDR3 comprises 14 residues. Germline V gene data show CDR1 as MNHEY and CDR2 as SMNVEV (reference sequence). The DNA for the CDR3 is TGTGCCAGCAAGGGGATAGTGGAGCCCGTCGGCTACACCTTC. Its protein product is CASKGIVEPVGYTF.

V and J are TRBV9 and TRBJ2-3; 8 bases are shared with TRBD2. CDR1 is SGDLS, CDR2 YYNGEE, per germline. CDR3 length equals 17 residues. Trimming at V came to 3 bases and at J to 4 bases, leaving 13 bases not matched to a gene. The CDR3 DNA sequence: TGTGCCAGCAGCGCGGGGGGGCGCGGTAATGGGGCAGATACGCAGTATTTT. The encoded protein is CASSAGGRGNGADTQYF.

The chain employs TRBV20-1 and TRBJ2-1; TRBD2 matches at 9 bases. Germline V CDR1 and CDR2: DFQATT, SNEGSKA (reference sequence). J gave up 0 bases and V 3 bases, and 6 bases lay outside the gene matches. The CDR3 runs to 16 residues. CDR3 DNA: TGCAGTGCTAGTAGGCTAGCGGGGAGCTCCTACAATGAGCAGTTCTTC. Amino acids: CSASRLAGSSYNEQFF.

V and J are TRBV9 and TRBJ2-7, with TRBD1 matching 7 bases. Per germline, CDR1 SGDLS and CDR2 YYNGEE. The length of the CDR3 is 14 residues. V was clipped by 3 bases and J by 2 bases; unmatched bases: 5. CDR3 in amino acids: CASSGGQRPYEQYF. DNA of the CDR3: TGTGCCAGCAGCGGGGGACAGAGGCCCTACGAGCAGTACTTC.

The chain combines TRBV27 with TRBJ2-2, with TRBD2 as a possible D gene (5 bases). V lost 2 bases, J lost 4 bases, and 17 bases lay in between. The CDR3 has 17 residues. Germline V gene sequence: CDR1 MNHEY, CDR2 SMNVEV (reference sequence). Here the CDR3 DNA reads TGTGCCAGCAGTTTACGGTTGAGGGCGCGCGGCACCGGGGAGCTGTTTTTT. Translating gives CASSLRLRARGTGELFF.

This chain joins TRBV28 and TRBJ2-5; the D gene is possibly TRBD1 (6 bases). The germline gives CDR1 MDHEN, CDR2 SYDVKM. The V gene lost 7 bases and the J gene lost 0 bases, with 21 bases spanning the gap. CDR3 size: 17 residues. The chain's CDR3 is CASTSPQDRPYQETQYF. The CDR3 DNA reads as TGTGCCAGCACCTCACCCCAGGACAGACCGTACCAAGAGACCCAGTACTTC.